Given below is one TCR beta chain in context. The assay was immunoSEQ multiplex PCR, and TCRdb's table has in-frame clones only and misses some. The sample lists 1,500,000 or so clones, roughly 96% occurring once. Subsets obtained from CD4+ cells comprised CD45RA+ naive and CD45RA-negative memory cells. The CDR3 sequence is 16 residues long. V was cut by 0 bases and J by 6 bases, with 14 bases left in between. The data originate from a study of shared clonotypes between healthy human individuals. The rearrangement links TRBV23-1 to TRBJ1-4; no definite D call. TRBV23-1 carries the ORF label, with uncertain function. Sequencing was performed on naive CD4+ T cells sorted from blood. As to subset: CD45RA+ positively selected. This receptor was obtained from a man aged 30 to 45 in good health. This CDR3 is CASSQSRPTCHEKLFF. CDR3 in DNA: TGCGCCAGCAGTCAATCGAGGCCGACATGCCATGAAAAACTGTTTTTT.